This T cell receptor (beta chain) was identified during a study of radiotherapy plus CTLA-4 blockade in lung cancer. Study-wide background: Disease control reached over 30%, with objective responses in over 15%.

The CDR3 length is 16 residues. The V gene's germline CDR1 is SEHNR and CDR2 FQNEAQ (reference sequence). Unmatched junction bases numbered 7, after V lost 5 bases and J lost 1 base. The data were produced by immunoSEQ multiplex PCR, yet TCRdb's version contains in-frame clones alone and is incomplete. The table records roughly 76,000 clones, roughly 74% of them present only once. V usage is TRBV7-9 and J usage is TRBJ2-1; 8 positions match TRBD1. This clonotype was obtained from a human donor with non-small cell lung cancer whose response to radiotherapy plus ipilimumab could not be evaluated. The sample in question was peripheral blood, obtained from a patient treated with radiotherapy plus ipilimumab. The CDR3 sequence: CASSPPTGGSYNEQFF. In DNA form, the CDR3 reads TGTGCCAGCAGCCCCCCAACAGGGGGGTCCTACAATGAGCAGTTCTTC.